The next 9 T cell receptor beta chains were all read from a single sample in a study of T cells in Graves' hyperthyroidism and ophthalmopathy. The CDR3 regions of TCR beta were amplified from RNA transcripts. First-round RT-PCR of the TCR CDR3 relied on the HTBI primer set. TCRdb processed the multiplex PCR reads anew with MiXCR; each CDR3 protein has one entry. This sample yields roughly 740,000 distinct CDR3 sequences, of which over 15% are seen a single time; around 7.7% belongs to the top ten. Sequencing was done on a sample of blood. All receptors come from a man between 18 and 35 years old with Graves' hyperthyroidism.

The chain joins TRBV29-1 to TRBJ2-5; D might be TRBD1 or TRBD2, each matching 5 bases. Trimming removed 7 bases at V and 7 bases at J, with 19 bases between. The CDR3 loop spans 13 amino acids. Germline assignment: CDR1 SQVTM and CDR2 ANQGSEA. This CDR3 is CSAGTESIGTQYF. The CDR3 nucleotides read TGCAGCGCCGGGACGGAGTCCATAGGGACCCAGTACTTC.

This clonotype has only a few counts. The rearrangement joins TRBV27 to TRBJ2-7; 10 bases line up with TRBD1. Losses at the gene ends were 3 bases for V and 2 bases for J; bases not matched to a gene: 4. Germline CDR1 reads MNHEY; CDR2 reads SMNVEV (reference sequence). The CDR3 loop spans 15 amino acids. As DNA, the CDR3 is TGTGCCAGCAGTTTTGAGGGACAGGGGACCTACGAGCAGTACTTC. It codes for CASSFEGQGTYEQYF.

The chain recombines TRBV30 with TRBJ2-3, with 8 bases matching TRBD1. Per the germline V gene, CDR1 is GTSNPN and CDR2 is SVGIG (reference sequence). The ends lost 5 bases at V and 2 bases at J; junction bases unmatched: 6. This CDR3 region has 14 residues. Written as DNA, the CDR3 is TGTGCCTGGGACAGGGGTCTTCTCACAGATACGCAGTATTTT. Translated, it gives CAWDRGLLTDTQYF.

This clonotype was found many times. The CDR3 bases are TGTGCCAGCAGCCAATCACGCCTACCGGGACTAGCGGGAGGATCCTACGAGCAGTACTTC. Amino acids: CASSQSRLPGLAGGSYEQYF. V is TRBV6-2 or TRBV6-3 and J is TRBJ2-7, with TRBD2 identical over 15 bases. CDR1 MNHEY and CDR2 SVGEGT come from the germline V gene. CDR3 size: 20 residues. The V segment lost 6 bases and the J segment 1 base; nucleotides outside the gene matches: 16.

Note on this clonotype: As the CDR3 is not closed by the conserved phenylalanine or tryptophan, this likely results from a read error. The chain uses TRBV11-2 and TRBJ2-2; D is unresolved. Germline V gene sequence: CDR1 SGHAT, CDR2 FQNNGV. The V and J ends lost 6 bases and 0 bases respectively, with 5 bases between them. The CDR3 length is 13 residues. CDR3 nucleotides: TGTGCCAGCAGTGGATCGAACACCGGGGAGCTGTTTCTT. Translating it yields CASSGSNTGELFL.

This clonotype appeared many times. V gene TRBV7-9 combines with J gene TRBJ2-5; the match to TRBD2 covers 16 bases. The CDR3 extends over 16 amino acids. Germline V lookup: CDR1 SEHNR, CDR2 FQNEAQ (reference sequence). The V segment lost 8 bases and the J segment 4 bases; nucleotides outside the gene matches: 7. Written as DNA, the CDR3 is TGTGCCAGCTGCGCCGGGACTAGCGGGAGGGGAGAGACCCAGTACTTC. It is translated as CASCAGTSGRGETQYF.

This clonotype was counted only a few times. This chain uses TRBV20-1 with TRBJ2-1; 14 nucleotides match TRBD2. V was clipped by 7 bases and J by 3 bases; unmatched bases: 5. Per germline, CDR1 DFQATT and CDR2 SNEGSKA (reference sequence). The CDR3 is 15 amino acids. The chain's CDR3 is CSVRGLAGGYNEQFF. CDR3 in DNA: TGCAGTGTAAGAGGACTAGCGGGAGGCTACAATGAGCAGTTCTTC.

This clonotype was picked up many times. The chain employs TRBV30 and TRBJ2-1; possible D gene TRBD2, 5 bases. The CDR3 is 12 residues long. Germline V CDR1 and CDR2: GTSNPN, SVGIG (reference sequence). V was pared by 1 base and J by 9 bases, with 10 bases between. The CDR3 DNA reads TGTGCCTGGAGTGCGGGCCTAGCTGAGCAGTTCTTC. Translation gives CAWSAGLAEQFF.

This clonotype was counted only a few times. V and J are TRBV19 and TRBJ1-4; a possible D gene is TRBD1 (6 bases). The V gene lost 6 bases and the J gene lost 4 bases, with 12 bases spanning the gap. The CDR3 spans 14 residues. CDR1 is LNHDA, CDR2 SQIVND, per germline (reference sequence). CDR3 region: CASSAGQFNEKLFF. In nucleotides, the CDR3 is TGTGCCAGTAGCGCGGGACAATTTAATGAAAAACTGTTTTTT.